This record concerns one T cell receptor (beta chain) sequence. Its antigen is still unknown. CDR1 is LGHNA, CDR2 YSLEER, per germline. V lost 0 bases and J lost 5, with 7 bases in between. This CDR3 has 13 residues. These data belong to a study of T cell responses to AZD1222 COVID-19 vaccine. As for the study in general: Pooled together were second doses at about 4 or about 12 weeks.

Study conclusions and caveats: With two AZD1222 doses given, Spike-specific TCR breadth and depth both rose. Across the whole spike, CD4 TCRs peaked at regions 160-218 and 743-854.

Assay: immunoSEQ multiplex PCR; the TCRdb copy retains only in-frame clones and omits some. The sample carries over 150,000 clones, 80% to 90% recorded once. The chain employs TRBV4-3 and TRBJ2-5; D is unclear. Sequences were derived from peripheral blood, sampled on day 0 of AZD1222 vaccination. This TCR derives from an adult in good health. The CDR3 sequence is CASSQDQEETQYF. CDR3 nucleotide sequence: TGCGCCAGCAGCCAAGATCAGGAGGAGACCCAGTACTTC.